This paragraph covers one T cell receptor (beta chain) sequence. The CDR3 is made up of 19 amino acids. Germline V gene data show CDR1 as MGHRA and CDR2 as YSYEKL. The trim removed 3 bases at V and 1 base at J, leaving 13 bases unmatched. This sample was taken from a study of control samples from healthy donors and cancer patients. This table comes from immunoSEQ multiplex PCR, and its TCRdb copy is limited to in-frame clones, with some not included. This sample has 110,000 to 150,000 clones, with around nine tenths found just once. Sample: blood. V and J are TRBV4-1 and TRBJ1-5, with 9 bases identical to TRBD1. The source of this sequence is a man aged 30 to 39 in good health. The CDR3 region is CASSQYTSGTGNSNQPQHF. Written as DNA, the CDR3 is TGCGCCAGCAGCCAGTACACCTCCGGGACAGGGAACAGCAATCAGCCCCAGCATTTT.